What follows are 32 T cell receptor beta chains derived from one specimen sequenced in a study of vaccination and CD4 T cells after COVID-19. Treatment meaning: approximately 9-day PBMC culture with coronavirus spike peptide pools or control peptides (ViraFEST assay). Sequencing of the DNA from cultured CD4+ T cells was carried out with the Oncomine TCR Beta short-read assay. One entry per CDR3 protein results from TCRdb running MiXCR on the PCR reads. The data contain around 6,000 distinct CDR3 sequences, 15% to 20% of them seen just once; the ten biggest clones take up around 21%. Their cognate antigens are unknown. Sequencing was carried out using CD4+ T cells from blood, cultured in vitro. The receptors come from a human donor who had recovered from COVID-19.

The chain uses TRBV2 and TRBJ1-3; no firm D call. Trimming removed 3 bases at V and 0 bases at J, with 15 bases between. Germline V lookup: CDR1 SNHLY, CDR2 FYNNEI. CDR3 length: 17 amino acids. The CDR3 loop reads CASSDNRTVGSGNTIYF. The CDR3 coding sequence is TGTGCCAGCAGTGACAATAGGACCGTGGGCTCTGGAAACACCATATATTTT.

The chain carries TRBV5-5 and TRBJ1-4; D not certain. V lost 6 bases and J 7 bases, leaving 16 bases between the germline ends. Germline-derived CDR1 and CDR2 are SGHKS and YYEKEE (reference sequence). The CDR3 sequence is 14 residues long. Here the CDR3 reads CASTRTEGVEKLFF. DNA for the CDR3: TGTGCCAGCACCAGGACGGAGGGAGTTGAAAAACTGTTTTTT.

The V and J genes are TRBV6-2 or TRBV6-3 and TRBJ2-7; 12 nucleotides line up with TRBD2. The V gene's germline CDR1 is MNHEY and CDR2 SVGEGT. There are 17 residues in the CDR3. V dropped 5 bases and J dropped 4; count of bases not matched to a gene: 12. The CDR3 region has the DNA TGTGCCAGCAGTACCCCGCTAGCGGGAGGGGATGATTACGAGCAGTACTTC. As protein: CASSTPLAGGDDYEQYF.

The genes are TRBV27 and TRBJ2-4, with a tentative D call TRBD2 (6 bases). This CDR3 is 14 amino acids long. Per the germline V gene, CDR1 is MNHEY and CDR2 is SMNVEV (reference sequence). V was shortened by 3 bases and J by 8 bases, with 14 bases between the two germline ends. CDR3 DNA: TGTGCCAGCAGTTTGGGTCGGGAGAGGTACATTCAGTACTTC. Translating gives CASSLGRERYIQYF.

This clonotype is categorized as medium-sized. The CDR3 region is CATTMQTASSYNSPLHF. DNA for the CDR3: TGTGCCACCACCATGCAGACAGCCAGCTCCTATAATTCACCCCTCCACTTT. The rearrangement uses TRBV24-1 and TRBJ1-6; D perhaps matches TRBD1 (5 bases). V gave up 8 bases and J gave up 0 bases, with 16 bases separating them. The CDR3 covers 17 residues. Germline lookup yields CDR1 KGHDR and CDR2 SFDVKD.

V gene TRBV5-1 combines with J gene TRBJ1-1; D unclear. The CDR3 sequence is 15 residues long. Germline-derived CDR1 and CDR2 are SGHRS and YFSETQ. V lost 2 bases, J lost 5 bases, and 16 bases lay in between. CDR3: CASSFALGMGTEAFF. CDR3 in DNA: TGCGCCAGCAGCTTCGCTTTGGGGATGGGAACTGAAGCTTTCTTT. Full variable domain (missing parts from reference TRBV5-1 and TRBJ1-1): KAGVTQTPRYLIKTRGQQVTLSCSPISGHRSVSWYQQTPGQGLQFLFEYFSETQRNKGNFPGRFSGRQFSNSRSEMNVSTLELGDSALYLCASSFALGMGTEAFFGQGTRLTVV.

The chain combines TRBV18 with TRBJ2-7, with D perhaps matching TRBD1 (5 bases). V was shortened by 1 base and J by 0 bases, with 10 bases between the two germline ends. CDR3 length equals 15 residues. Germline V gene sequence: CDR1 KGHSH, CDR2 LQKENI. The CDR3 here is CASSPLRGSSYEQYF. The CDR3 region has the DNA TGTGCCAGCTCACCACTTAGGGGAAGCTCCTACGAGCAGTACTTC.

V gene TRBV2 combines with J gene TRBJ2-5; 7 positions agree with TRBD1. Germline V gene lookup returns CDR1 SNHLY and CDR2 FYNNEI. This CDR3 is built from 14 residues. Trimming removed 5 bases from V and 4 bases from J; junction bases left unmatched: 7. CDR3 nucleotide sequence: TGTGCCAGCAGTCGACAGGGCAGTGGAGAGACCCAGTACTTC. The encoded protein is CASSRQGSGETQYF.

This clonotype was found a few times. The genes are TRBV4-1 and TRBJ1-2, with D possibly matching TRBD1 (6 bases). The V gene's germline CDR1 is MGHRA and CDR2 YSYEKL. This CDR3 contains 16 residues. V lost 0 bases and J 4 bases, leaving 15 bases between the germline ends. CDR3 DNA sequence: TGCGCCAGCAGCCAAGATCATGGGGGGGCTCCCTATGGCTACACCTTC. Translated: CASSQDHGGAPYGYTF.

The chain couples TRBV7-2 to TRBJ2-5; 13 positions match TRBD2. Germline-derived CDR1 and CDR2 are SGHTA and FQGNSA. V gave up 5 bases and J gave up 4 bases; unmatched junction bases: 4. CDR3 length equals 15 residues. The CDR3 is CASSTSGGAGETQYF. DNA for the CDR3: TGTGCCAGCAGCACTAGCGGGGGGGCCGGAGAGACCCAGTACTTC. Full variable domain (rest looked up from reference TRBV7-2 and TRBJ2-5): GAGVSQSPSNKVTEKGKDVELRCDPISGHTALYWYRQSLGQGLEFLIYFQGNSAPDKSGLPSDRFSAERTGGSVSTLTIQRTQQEDSAVYLCASSTSGGAGETQYFGPGTRLLVL.

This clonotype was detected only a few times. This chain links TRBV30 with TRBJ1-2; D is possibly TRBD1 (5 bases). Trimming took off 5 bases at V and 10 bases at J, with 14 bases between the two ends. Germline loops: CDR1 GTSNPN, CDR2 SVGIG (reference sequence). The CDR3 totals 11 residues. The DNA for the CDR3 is TGTGCCTGGGGAGGGGATCGAGACTACACCTTC. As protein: CAWGGDRDYTF.

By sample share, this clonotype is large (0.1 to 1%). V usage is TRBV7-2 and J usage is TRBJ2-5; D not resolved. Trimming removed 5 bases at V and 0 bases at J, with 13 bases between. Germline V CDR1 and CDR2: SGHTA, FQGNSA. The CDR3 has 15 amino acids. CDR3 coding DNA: TGTGCCAGCAGCGTGGGGTTCGGCTACCAAGAGACCCAGTACTTC. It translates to CASSVGFGYQETQYF.

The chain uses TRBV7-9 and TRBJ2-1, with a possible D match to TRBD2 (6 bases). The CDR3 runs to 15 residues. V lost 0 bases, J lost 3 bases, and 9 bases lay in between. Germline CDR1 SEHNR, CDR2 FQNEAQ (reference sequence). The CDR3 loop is CASSLAGGLYNEQFF. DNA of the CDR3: TGTGCCAGCAGCTTAGCGGGAGGACTCTACAATGAGCAGTTCTTC.

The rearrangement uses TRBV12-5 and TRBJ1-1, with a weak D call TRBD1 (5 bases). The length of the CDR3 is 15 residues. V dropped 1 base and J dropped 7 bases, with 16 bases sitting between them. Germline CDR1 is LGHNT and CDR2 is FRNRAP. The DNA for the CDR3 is TGTGCTAGTGGTTTGGGAAAGGGGACGTATCATGAAGCTTTCTTT. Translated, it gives CASGLGKGTYHEAFF.

The CDR3 loop reads CASSYSGEGADRQETQYF. CDR3 bases: TGTGCCAGCAGTTACTCGGGGGAGGGGGCGGATCGACAAGAGACCCAGTACTTC. This chain links TRBV6-5 with TRBJ2-5; D could derive from TRBD1 or TRBD2 (7 bases each). V lost 0 bases and J 2 bases, leaving 19 bases between the germline ends. The CDR3 sequence is 18 residues long. Germline values: CDR1 MNHEY, CDR2 SVGAGI.

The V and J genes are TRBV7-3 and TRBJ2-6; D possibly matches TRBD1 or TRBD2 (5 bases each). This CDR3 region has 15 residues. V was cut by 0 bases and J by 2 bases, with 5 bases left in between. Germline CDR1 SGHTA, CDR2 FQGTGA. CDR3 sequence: CASSLTGAGANVLTF. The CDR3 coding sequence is TGTGCCAGCAGCTTAACGGGGGCTGGGGCCAACGTCCTGACTTTC.

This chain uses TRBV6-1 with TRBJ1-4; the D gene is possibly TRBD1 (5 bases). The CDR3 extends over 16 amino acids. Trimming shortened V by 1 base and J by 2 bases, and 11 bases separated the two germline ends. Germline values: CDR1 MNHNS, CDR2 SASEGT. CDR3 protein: CASSEGGAGTNEKLFF. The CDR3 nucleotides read TGTGCCAGCAGTGAAGGTGGGGCTGGGACTAATGAAAAACTGTTTTTT.

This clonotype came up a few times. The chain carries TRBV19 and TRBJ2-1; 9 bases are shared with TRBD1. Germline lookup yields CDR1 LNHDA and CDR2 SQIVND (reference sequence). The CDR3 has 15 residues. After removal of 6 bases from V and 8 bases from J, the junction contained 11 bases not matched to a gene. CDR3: CASSPGTGNKYEQFF. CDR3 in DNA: TGTGCCAGTAGCCCCGGGACAGGGAATAAGTATGAGCAGTTCTTC.

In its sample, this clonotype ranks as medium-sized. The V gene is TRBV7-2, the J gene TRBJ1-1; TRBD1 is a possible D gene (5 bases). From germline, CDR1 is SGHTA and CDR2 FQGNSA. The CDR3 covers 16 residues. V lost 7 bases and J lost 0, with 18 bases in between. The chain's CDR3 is CASTPPTTDLNTEAFF. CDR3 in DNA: TGTGCCAGCACCCCTCCAACGACAGACCTGAACACTGAAGCTTTCTTT.

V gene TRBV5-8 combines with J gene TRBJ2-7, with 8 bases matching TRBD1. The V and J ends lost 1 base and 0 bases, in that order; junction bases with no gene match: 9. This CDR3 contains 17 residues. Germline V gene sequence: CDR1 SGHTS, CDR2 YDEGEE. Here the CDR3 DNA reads TGTGCCAGCAGCTTGATTAGGGGACAGGAGAGCTCCTACGAGCAGTACTTC. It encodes CASSLIRGQESSYEQYF. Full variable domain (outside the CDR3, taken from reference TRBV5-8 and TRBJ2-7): EAGVTQSPTHLIKTRGQQATLRCSPISGHTSVYWYQQALGLGLQFLLWYDEGEERNRGNFPPRFSGRQFPNYSSELNVNALELEDSALYLCASSLIRGQESSYEQYFGPGTRLTVT.

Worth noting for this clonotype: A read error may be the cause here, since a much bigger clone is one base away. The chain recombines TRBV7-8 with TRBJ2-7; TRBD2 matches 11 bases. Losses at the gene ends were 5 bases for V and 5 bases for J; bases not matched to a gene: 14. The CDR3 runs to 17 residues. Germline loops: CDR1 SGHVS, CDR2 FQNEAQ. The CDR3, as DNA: TGTGCCAGCAGCCCCCCCCTGAGACTAGCGGGAAAAAACGAGCAGTACTTC. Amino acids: CASSPPLRLAGKNEQYF.

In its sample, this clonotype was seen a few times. The CDR3 DNA sequence: TGTGCCAGCAGTCAGAGCGGGACAGGGTTGCGTGGCTACACCTTC. Amino acids: CASSQSGTGLRGYTF. This sequence joins TRBV6-2 or TRBV6-3 and TRBJ1-2, with TRBD1 matching 9 bases. Germline assignment: CDR1 MNHEY and CDR2 SVGEGT. The CDR3 spans 15 residues. J gave up 7 bases and V 5 bases, and 11 bases lay outside the gene matches.

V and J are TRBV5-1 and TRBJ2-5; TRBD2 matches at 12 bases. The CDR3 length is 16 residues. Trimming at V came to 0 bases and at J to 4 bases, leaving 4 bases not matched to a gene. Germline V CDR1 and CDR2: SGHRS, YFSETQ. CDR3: CASSLGTSGIAETQYF. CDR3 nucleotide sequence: TGCGCCAGCAGCTTGGGGACTAGCGGGATTGCAGAGACCCAGTACTTC.

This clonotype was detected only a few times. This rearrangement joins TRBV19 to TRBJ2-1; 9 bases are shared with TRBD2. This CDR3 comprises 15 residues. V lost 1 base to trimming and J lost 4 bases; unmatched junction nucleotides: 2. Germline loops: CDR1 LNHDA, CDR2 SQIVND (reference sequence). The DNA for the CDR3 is TGTGCCAGTAGTATAGGACTAGCGGAGTACAATGAGCAGTTCTTC. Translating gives CASSIGLAEYNEQFF.

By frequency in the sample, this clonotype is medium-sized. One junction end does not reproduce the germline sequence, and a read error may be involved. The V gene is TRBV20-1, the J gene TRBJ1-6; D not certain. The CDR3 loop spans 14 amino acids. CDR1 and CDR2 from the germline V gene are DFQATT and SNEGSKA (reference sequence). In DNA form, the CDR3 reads TGCAGTGCTGGAGATGACCCGGCTAATTCACCCCTCCACTTT. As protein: CSAGDDPANSPLHF.

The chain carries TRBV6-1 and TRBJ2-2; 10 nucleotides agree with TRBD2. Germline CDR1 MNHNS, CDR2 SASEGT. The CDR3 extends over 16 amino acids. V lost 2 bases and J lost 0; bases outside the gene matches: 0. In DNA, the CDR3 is TGTGCCAGCAGTGAACTAGCGGGAGCGAACACCGGGGAGCTGTTTTTT. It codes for CASSELAGANTGELFF.

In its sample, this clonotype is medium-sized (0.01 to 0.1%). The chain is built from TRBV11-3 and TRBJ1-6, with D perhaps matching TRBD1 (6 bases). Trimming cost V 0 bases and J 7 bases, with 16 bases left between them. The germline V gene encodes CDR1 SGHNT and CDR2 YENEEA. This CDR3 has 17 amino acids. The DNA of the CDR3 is TGTGCCAGCAGCTTAGATCTGCCAGGGGCTAGCAATTCACCCCTCCACTTT. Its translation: CASSLDLPGASNSPLHF. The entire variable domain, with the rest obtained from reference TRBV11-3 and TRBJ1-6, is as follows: EAGVVQSPRYKIIEKKQPVAFWCNPISGHNTLYWYLQNLGQGPELLIRYENEEAVDDSQLPKDRFSAERLKGVDSTLKIQPAELGDSAVYLCASSLDLPGASNSPLHFGNGTRLTVT.

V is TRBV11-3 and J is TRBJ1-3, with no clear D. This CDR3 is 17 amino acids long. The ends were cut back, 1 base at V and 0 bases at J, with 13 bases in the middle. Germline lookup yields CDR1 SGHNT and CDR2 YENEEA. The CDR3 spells CASSLVPTTFSGNTIYF. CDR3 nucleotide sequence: TGTGCCAGCAGCTTAGTTCCCACAACCTTCTCTGGAAACACCATATATTTT.

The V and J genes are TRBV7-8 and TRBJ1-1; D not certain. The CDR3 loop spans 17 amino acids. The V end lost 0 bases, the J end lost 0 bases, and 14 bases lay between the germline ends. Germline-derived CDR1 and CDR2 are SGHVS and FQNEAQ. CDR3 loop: CASSLAFRARMNTEAFF. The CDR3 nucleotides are TGTGCCAGCAGCTTAGCCTTCCGGGCTAGAATGAACACTGAAGCTTTCTTT. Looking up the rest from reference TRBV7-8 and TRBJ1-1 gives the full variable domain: GAGVSQSPRYKVAKRGQDVALRCDPISGHVSLFWYQQALGQGPEFLTYFQNEAQLDKSGLPSDRFFAERPEGSVSTLKIQRTQQEDSAVYLCASSLAFRARMNTEAFFGQGTRLTVV.

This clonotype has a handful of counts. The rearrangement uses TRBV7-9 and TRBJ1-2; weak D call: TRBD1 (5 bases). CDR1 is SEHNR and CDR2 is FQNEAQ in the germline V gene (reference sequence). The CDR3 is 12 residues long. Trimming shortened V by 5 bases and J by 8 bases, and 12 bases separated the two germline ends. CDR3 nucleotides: TGTGCCAGCAGCAATGGGGACGTAGGCTACACCTTC. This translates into CASSNGDVGYTF.

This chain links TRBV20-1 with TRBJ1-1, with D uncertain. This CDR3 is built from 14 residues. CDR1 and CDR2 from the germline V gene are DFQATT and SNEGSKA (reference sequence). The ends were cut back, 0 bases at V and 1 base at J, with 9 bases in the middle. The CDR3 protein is CSARDRRGNTEAFF. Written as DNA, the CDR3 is TGCAGTGCTAGAGATCGGCGGGGGAACACTGAAGCTTTCTTT.

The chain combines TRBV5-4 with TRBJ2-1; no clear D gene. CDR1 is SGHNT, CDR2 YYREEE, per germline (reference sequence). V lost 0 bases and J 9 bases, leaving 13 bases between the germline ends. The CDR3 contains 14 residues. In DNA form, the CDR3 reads TGTGCCAGCAGCTTGGGAAACCCTCAGAGTGAGCAGTTCTTC. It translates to CASSLGNPQSEQFF. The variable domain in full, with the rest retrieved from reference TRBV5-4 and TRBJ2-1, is ETGVTQSPTHLIKTRGQQVTLRCSSQSGHNTVSWYQQALGQGPQFIFQYYREEENGRGNFPPRFSGLQFPNYSSELNVNALELDDSALYLCASSLGNPQSEQFFGPGTRLTVL.